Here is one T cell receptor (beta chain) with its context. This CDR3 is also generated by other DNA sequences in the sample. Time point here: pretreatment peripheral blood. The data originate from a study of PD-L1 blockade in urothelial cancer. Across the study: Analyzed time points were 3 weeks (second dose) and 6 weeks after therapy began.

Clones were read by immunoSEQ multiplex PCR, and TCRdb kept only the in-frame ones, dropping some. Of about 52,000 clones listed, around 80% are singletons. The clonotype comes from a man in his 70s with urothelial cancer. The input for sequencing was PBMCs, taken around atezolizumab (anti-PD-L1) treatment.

CDR3 bases: TGTGCCAGCTCTCCTCCGTCGGGAAACGAGCAGTTCTTC. As protein: CASSPPSGNEQFF. The rearrangement links TRBV18 to TRBJ2-1, with a tentative D call TRBD2 (5 bases). V was pared by 6 bases and J by 10 bases, with 16 bases between. This CDR3 spans 13 amino acids. Germline values: CDR1 KGHSH, CDR2 LQKENI.